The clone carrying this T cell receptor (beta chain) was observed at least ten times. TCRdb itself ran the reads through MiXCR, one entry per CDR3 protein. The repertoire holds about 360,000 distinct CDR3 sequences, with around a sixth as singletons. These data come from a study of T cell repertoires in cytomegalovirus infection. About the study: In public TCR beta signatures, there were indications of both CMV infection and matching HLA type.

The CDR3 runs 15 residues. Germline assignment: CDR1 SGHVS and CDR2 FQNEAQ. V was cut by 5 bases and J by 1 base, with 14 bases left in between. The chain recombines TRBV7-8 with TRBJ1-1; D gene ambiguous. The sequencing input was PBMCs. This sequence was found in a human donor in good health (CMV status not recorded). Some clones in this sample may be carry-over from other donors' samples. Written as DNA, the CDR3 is TGTGCCAGCAGCCCACAGACATGGGGGAACACTGAAGCTTTCTTT. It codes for CASSPQTWGNTEAFF.